The text below deals with one T cell receptor beta chain. Its antigen is still unknown. Unmatched junction bases numbered 0, after V lost 1 base and J lost 1 base. The CDR3 is made up of 15 amino acids. Per the germline V gene, CDR1 is MNHEY and CDR2 is SMNVEV (reference sequence). This entry is derived from a study of T cells after yellow fever vaccination. For TCR, cDNA came from 5'RACE template switching, which added a universal primer site and UMIs. Using its own MiXCR run on the 5' RACE reads, TCRdb lists one record per CDR3 protein. The table shows some 160,000 distinct CDR3 sequences, with 9.3% occurring only once. Study outcomes and limitations: Reappearance after the booster was seen for most primary-vaccination clones, at 95% to 96% CD4 and around 88% CD8.

The rearrangement joins TRBV27 to TRBJ2-2; 7 bases fit TRBD2. Sequenced here: CD8+ T cells sorted from PBMCs, sampled 45 days after the yellow fever booster vaccination. The origin of this receptor is a man aged 18 to 29 who received the YFV17D yellow fever vaccine. CDR3 residues: CASSLWGGNTGELFF. The CDR3 region has the DNA TGTGCCAGCAGTTTATGGGGGGGGAACACCGGGGAGCTGTTTTTT.